This section outlines one T cell receptor (beta chain) sequence together with its context. The V end was cut by 5 bases, the J end by 4 bases, with 12 bases between. The CDR3 is 14 residues long. Per the germline V gene, CDR1 is LNHDA and CDR2 is SQIVND (reference sequence). The sample belongs to a study of blood T cell repertoires in COVID-19. Study as a whole: The origin of the acute and convalescent COVID-19 samples was the United States, Italy and Spain. T cells, B-cell-depleted T cells, or PBMCs supplied cDNA or gDNA.

Methods used by the authors: Reference gene primer amplification gave nucleated cell count estimates. Produced via immunoSEQ multiplex PCR; TCRdb's table is partial and in-frame only. V, J and clone size were drawn from that table, and D and trimming were deduced from the DNA. The sample consists of some 240,000 clones, about 85% of them appearing once. The chain couples TRBV19 to TRBJ1-5, with a possible D match to TRBD1 (6 bases). The sample comprised peripheral blood. This sequence originates from a man aged 55 to 70 who had recovered from COVID-19. This CDR3 is CASSYRERNQPQHF. The DNA of the CDR3 is TGTGCCAGTAGTTACAGGGAGCGGAATCAGCCCCAGCATTTT.